These 7 T cell receptor beta chains were sequenced from one sample in a study of Graves' ophthalmopathy and Graves' hyperthyroidism. As the template, RNA transcripts were used to amplify TCR beta CDR3 regions. The first round was an RT-PCR with HTBI primers, and the second round was a multiplex PCR. TCRdb passed the multiplex PCR reads through MiXCR, listing each CDR3 protein once. The table includes some 520,000 distinct CDR3 sequences, approximately 15% detected once. The sample was blood. The source of these receptors is a woman aged 25 to 45 with Graves' ophthalmopathy.

This clonotype was seen a few times. In nucleotides, the CDR3 is TGCGCCAGCAGCCACTGGACAGTGAACACCGGGGAGCTGTTTTTT. Its translation is CASSHWTVNTGELFF. The gene calls are TRBV5-1 and TRBJ2-2; D might be TRBD1 (6 bases). V was trimmed by 4 bases and J by 1 base, leaving 11 bases between them. Germline V gene sequence: CDR1 SGHRS, CDR2 YFSETQ. The CDR3 consists of 15 residues. The variable domain in full, completed from reference TRBV5-1 and TRBJ2-2, reads KAGVTQTPRYLIKTRGQQVTLSCSPISGHRSVSWYQQTPGQGLQFLFEYFSETQRNKGNFPGRFSGRQFSNSRSEMNVSTLELGDSALYLCASSHWTVNTGELFFGEGSRLTVL.

The sample holds many counts of this clonotype. The V call is TRBV27, the J call TRBJ2-5, with D maybe TRBD2 (6 bases). CDR3 length: 14 amino acids. V was clipped by 4 bases and J by 5 bases, with 14 bases between them. Germline lookup yields CDR1 MNHEY and CDR2 SMNVEV (reference sequence). The CDR3 coding sequence is TGTGCCAGCAGTTCGGGAGTCAGTCCGGAGACCCAGTACTTC. Its translation: CASSSGVSPETQYF.

Many counts were recorded for this clonotype. V and J are TRBV19 and TRBJ1-1; D uncertain. Germline assignment: CDR1 LNHDA and CDR2 SQIVND (reference sequence). This CDR3 comprises 14 residues. The V end was cut by 1 base, the J end by 6 bases, with 12 bases between. CDR3 DNA: TGTGCCAGTAGTATAGTTGTACGGGGTTCTGAAGCTTTCTTT. Amino acid sequence: CASSIVVRGSEAFF.

This chain connects TRBV5-1 to TRBJ2-7, with D perhaps TRBD1 or TRBD2 (5 bases each). The V gene's germline CDR1 is SGHRS and CDR2 YFSETQ. V was shortened by 3 bases and J by 7 bases, with 17 bases between the two germline ends. CDR3 length equals 14 residues. This CDR3 is CASSYRDRSEEQYF. The CDR3 DNA follows: TGCGCCAGCAGCTACCGGGACCGCTCAGAGGAGCAGTACTTC.

This clonotype was recorded at least ten times. The chain joins TRBV7-9 to TRBJ1-1; TRBD1 is a possible D gene (5 bases). The CDR3 sequence is 15 residues long. Between the trimmed V and J ends, which lost 5 bases and 0 bases, there was a span of 13 bases. The V gene's germline CDR1 is SEHNR and CDR2 FQNEAQ (reference sequence). The CDR3 DNA reads as TGTGCCAGCAGCCTAATGGGACGGATGAACACTGAAGCTTTCTTT. This translates into CASSLMGRMNTEAFF.

This chain connects TRBV6-5 to TRBJ2-4, with TRBD1 identical over 7 bases. The CDR3 is made up of 15 amino acids. Germline CDR1 and CDR2: MNHEY and SVGAGI. Losses at the gene ends were 0 bases for V and 6 bases for J; bases not matched to a gene: 5. The CDR3 DNA reads as TGTGCCAGCAGTTACTCGTTCGCAGGGGGAAACATTCAGTACTTC. Its protein is CASSYSFAGGNIQYF.

This clonotype was found many times. The chain is built from TRBV6-2 or TRBV6-3 and TRBJ2-7, with D unresolved. Germline loops: CDR1 MNHEY, CDR2 SVGEGT. V was clipped by 3 bases and J by 3 bases, with 6 bases between them. CDR3 length: 12 residues. CDR3 in amino acids: CASSYAIYEQYF. DNA of the CDR3: TGTGCCAGCAGTTATGCTATCTACGAGCAGTACTTC.